These 30 T cell receptor beta chains originate from one sample sequenced in a study of cytomegalovirus exposure and HLA in healthy donors. It was with 60 Vbeta and 13 Jbeta primers that the PCR ran. Assay: immunoSEQ multiplex PCR; the TCRdb copy retains only in-frame clones and omits some. The repertoire consists of roughly 80,000 clones, with approximately 62% occurring once and the leading ten covering about 4.2%. Material for sequencing was PBMCs. These receptors originate from a male donor in good health and CMV-seropositive.

The J gene is TRBJ2-1, the V gene TRBV7-9; TRBD2 might be the D (6 bases). This CDR3 region has 14 residues. Germline CDR1 reads SEHNR; CDR2 reads FQNEAQ (reference sequence). Trimming pared 3 bases from V and 5 bases from J, leaving 11 bases between. The CDR3 nucleotides read TGTGCCAGCAGCTTCCTAGCGAAGGACAATGAGCAGTTCTTC. This gives the protein CASSFLAKDNEQFF.

This chain connects TRBV21-1 to TRBJ1-1; the table's D call, TRBD1, was not checked against the DNA. TRBV21-1 is a listed pseudogene. The CDR3 totals 18 residues. In DNA, the CDR3 is TGTGCCAGCAGCTCGCTGACCGGGACAGGGGGCAGGGACACTGAAGCTTTCTTT. This translates into CASSSLTGTGGRDTEAFF.

The chain combines TRBV5-1 with TRBJ2-2; weak D call: TRBD1 (5 bases). The CDR3 totals 14 residues. V was shortened by 0 bases and J by 5 bases, with 8 bases between the two germline ends. Germline V gives CDR1 SGHRS, CDR2 YFSETQ. The CDR3 here is CASSLAGSTGELFF. The CDR3 region has the DNA TGCGCCAGCAGCTTGGCAGGGTCTACCGGGGAGCTGTTTTTT.

This clone appeared many times. The chain links TRBV14 to TRBJ2-1, with 8 bases matching TRBD1. The V and J ends lost 6 bases and 3 bases, in that order; junction bases with no gene match: 10. Germline V lookup: CDR1 SGHDN, CDR2 FVKESK. The CDR3 has 16 amino acids. CDR3 in DNA: TGTGCCAGCAGTCTCTATACAGGGGGAGGCTACAATGAGCAGTTCTTC. It translates to CASSLYTGGGYNEQFF.

V and J are TRBV5-1 and TRBJ2-7; 8 positions agree with TRBD2. CDR3 size: 15 residues. J gave up 1 base and V 0 bases, and 3 bases lay outside the gene matches. CDR1 and CDR2 from the germline V gene are SGHRS and YFSETQ. In nucleotides, the CDR3 is TGCGCCAGCAGCTTGGGAAGCGGGGGTTCCTACGAGCAGTACTTC. Protein: CASSLGSGGSYEQYF.

The V call is TRBV19, the J call TRBJ1-5; D call uncertain. V lost 7 bases and J 3 bases, leaving 10 bases between the germline ends. Germline CDR1 LNHDA, CDR2 SQIVND (reference sequence). The CDR3 consists of 13 residues. The CDR3, as DNA: TGTGCCAGTAAGAACAGCCTCAATCAGCCCCAGCATTTT. Protein: CASKNSLNQPQHF.

This clone appeared a few times. V gene TRBV5-1 combines with J gene TRBJ2-7, with 8 bases fitting TRBD1. The CDR3 spans 16 residues. V lost 2 bases, J lost 4 bases, and 11 bases stayed unmatched. Germline values: CDR1 SGHRS, CDR2 YFSETQ. CDR3 nucleotides: TGCGCCAGCAGCTTAGCGATGGACAGGGACTCGTACGAGCAGTACTTC. Its translation: CASSLAMDRDSYEQYF. Full variable domain (outside the CDR3, taken from reference TRBV5-1 and TRBJ2-7): KAGVTQTPRYLIKTRGQQVTLSCSPISGHRSVSWYQQTPGQGLQFLFEYFSETQRNKGNFPGRFSGRQFSNSRSEMNVSTLELGDSALYLCASSLAMDRDSYEQYFGPGTRLTVT.

The chain couples TRBV6-5 to TRBJ2-7; a possible D gene is TRBD2 (6 bases). The V end lost 1 base, the J end lost 5 bases, and 12 bases lay between the germline ends. The CDR3 is made up of 14 amino acids. The germline V gene has CDR1 MNHEY and CDR2 SVGAGI. This chain's CDR3 is CASSYFGSANEQYF. Here the CDR3 DNA reads TGTGCCAGCAGTTACTTCGGGAGTGCCAACGAGCAGTACTTC.

This clone has only a few counts. The CDR3 DNA reads TGTGCCAGCAGCGTTACAGGGTGGCAAGCTTTCTTT. Its protein product is CASSVTGWQAFF. V is TRBV2 and J is TRBJ1-1; TRBD1 might be the D (6 bases). The CDR3 loop spans 12 amino acids. Germline CDR1 and CDR2: SNHLY and FYNNEI. Deletions cut 6 bases from V and 9 bases from J, with 14 bases between.

The V and J genes are TRBV28 and TRBJ2-5, with 9 bases identical to TRBD2. This CDR3 spans 16 amino acids. Trimming at V came to 9 bases and at J to 5 bases, leaving 16 bases not matched to a gene. Germline V gene sequence: CDR1 MDHEN, CDR2 SYDVKM. The CDR3 is CASVNGGGGAYETQYF. The CDR3 DNA follows: TGTGCCAGTGTAAATGGGGGCGGGGGGGCTTATGAGACCCAGTACTTC.

The gene calls are TRBV5-1 and TRBJ1-6, with D hard to call. Trimming took 0 bases from V and 10 from J, leaving 14 bases between them. Germline V gives CDR1 SGHRS, CDR2 YFSETQ. The CDR3 is 15 amino acids. CDR3 in DNA: TGCGCCAGCAGCTTGGAGCTTTACGACTCCTCACCCCTCCACTTT. Its protein is CASSLELYDSSPLHF.

The rearrangement links TRBV9 to TRBJ2-1; maybe TRBD2 (5 bases). CDR1 and CDR2 (germline): SGDLS, YYNGEE. The CDR3 runs 16 residues. The germline V and J ends were trimmed by 0 bases and 5 bases, with 15 bases remaining between them. The CDR3 sequence is CASSVEEWTGDNEQFF. The CDR3 DNA reads TGTGCCAGCAGCGTAGAAGAGTGGACTGGGGACAATGAGCAGTTCTTC. The entire variable domain, with the rest obtained from reference TRBV9 and TRBJ2-1, is as follows: DSGVTQTPKHLITATGQRVTLRCSPRSGDLSVYWYQQSLDQGLQFLIQYYNGEERAKGNILERFSAQQFPDLHSELNLSSLELGDSALYFCASSVEEWTGDNEQFFGPGTRLTVL.

The V call is TRBV9, the J call TRBJ2-3; 11 positions agree with TRBD2. With V trimmed by 5 bases and J by 4 bases, 6 bases remained unmatched. Germline assignment: CDR1 SGDLS and CDR2 YYNGEE. The CDR3 contains 15 residues. The CDR3 DNA is TGTGCCAGCAGGCCCGGGACTAGCGGAGCAGATACGCAGTATTTT. It encodes CASRPGTSGADTQYF.

This clone has just a few counts. The rearrangement links TRBV27 to TRBJ2-7; 9 nucleotides line up with TRBD2. CDR3 length equals 15 residues. CDR1 and CDR2 (germline): MNHEY, SMNVEV (reference sequence). V shed 4 bases, J shed 2 bases, and the junction held 6 bases outside the gene matches. The CDR3 DNA reads TGTGCCAGCAGTTATCAGCCTAGCGGGACCTACGAGCAGTACTTC. Translated: CASSYQPSGTYEQYF.

Written as DNA, the CDR3 is TGTGCCAGCAGTGAAGCTGGACAGGGGAGGACTGAAGCTTTCTTT. Its translation: CASSEAGQGRTEAFF. The chain couples TRBV6-1 to TRBJ1-1, with 9 bases fitting TRBD1. The CDR3 loop spans 15 amino acids. Germline values: CDR1 MNHNS, CDR2 SASEGT. The V segment lost 0 bases and the J segment 5 bases; nucleotides outside the gene matches: 4.

The chain combines TRBV7-9 with TRBJ2-1, with TRBD1 as a possible D gene (6 bases). Germline assignment: CDR1 SEHNR and CDR2 FQNEAQ (reference sequence). The CDR3 runs 14 residues. V lost 3 bases and J 5 bases, leaving 11 bases between the germline ends. The CDR3 spells CASSLWTEDNEQFF. The CDR3 DNA follows: TGTGCCAGCAGCTTGTGGACAGAAGACAATGAGCAGTTCTTC. The complete variable domain, with remaining parts taken from reference TRBV7-9 and TRBJ2-1, reads DTGVSQNPRHKITKRGQNVTFRCDPISEHNRLYWYRQTLGQGPEFLTYFQNEAQLEKSRLLSDRFSAERPKGSFSTLEIQRTEQGDSAMYLCASSLWTEDNEQFFGPGTRLTVL.

This clone was counted only a few times. The gene calls are TRBV9 and TRBJ2-1; possibly TRBD1 for D (5 bases). The CDR3 has 13 residues. Deletions cut 0 bases from V and 6 bases from J, with 7 bases between. The germline gives CDR1 SGDLS, CDR2 YYNGEE. CDR3 sequence: CASSVEGANEQFF. CDR3 sequence (DNA): TGTGCCAGCAGCGTAGAAGGGGCCAATGAGCAGTTCTTC.

CDR3: CASSPGAYSYGYTF. The CDR3, as DNA: TGTGCCAGCAGCCCAGGGGCGTATTCCTATGGCTACACCTTC. The V gene is TRBV7-9, the J gene TRBJ1-2, with D possibly matching TRBD1 (6 bases). V was shortened by 5 bases and J by 4 bases, with 14 bases between the two germline ends. CDR1 SEHNR and CDR2 FQNEAQ come from the germline V gene (reference sequence). The CDR3 is 14 residues long.

The chain links TRBV7-8 to TRBJ1-1; no reliable D call. The CDR3 covers 12 residues. The germline V and J ends were trimmed by 3 bases and 2 bases, with 4 bases remaining between them. Germline loops: CDR1 SGHVS, CDR2 FQNEAQ. The CDR3 region has the DNA TGTGCCAGCAGCTTCTCTAACACTGAAGCTTTCTTT. Residues: CASSFSNTEAFF.

V and J are TRBV28 and TRBJ1-2; D is unresolved. The CDR3 extends over 12 amino acids. The germline gives CDR1 MDHEN, CDR2 SYDVKM. With 3 bases removed from V and 5 bases from J, the gap between germline ends came to 7 bases. The CDR3 loop reads CASSFGPYGYTF. The CDR3 region has the DNA TGTGCCAGCAGTTTCGGTCCGTATGGCTACACCTTC.

J is TRBJ2-1 and V is TRBV29-1, with D possibly being TRBD2 (5 bases). Per the germline V gene, CDR1 is SQVTM and CDR2 is ANQGSEA. The CDR3 has 14 residues. The V end was cut by 3 bases, the J end by 0 bases, with 9 bases between. The CDR3 sequence is CSVDRRGSYNEQFF. The CDR3 DNA follows: TGCAGCGTTGATCGACGGGGCTCCTACAATGAGCAGTTCTTC.

This chain connects TRBV4-2 to TRBJ2-7; 8 bases are a match to TRBD2. Losses at the gene ends were 1 base for V and 7 bases for J; bases not matched to a gene: 9. This CDR3 is 15 amino acids long. Germline CDR1 LGHNA, CDR2 YNFKEQ. The CDR3 bases are TGTGCCAGCAGCCAAGGAGGTAGCGGGACCGGTGAGCAGTACTTC. Translated: CASSQGGSGTGEQYF.

The J gene is TRBJ2-1, the V gene TRBV7-9, with D possibly matching TRBD2 (6 bases). The CDR3 consists of 15 residues. V lost 1 base and J lost 6, with 13 bases in between. Germline V CDR1 and CDR2: SEHNR, FQNEAQ (reference sequence). CDR3 sequence reads: CASSLVGGALNEQFF. The CDR3 DNA reads as TGTGCCAGCAGCTTAGTAGGCGGGGCTCTCAATGAGCAGTTCTTC.

This clone was seen a handful of times. Here the CDR3 reads CASSLQGDGGANVLTF. The CDR3 DNA sequence: TGCGCCAGCAGCCTACAGGGTGATGGGGGGGCCAACGTCCTGACTTTC. The chain employs TRBV5-1 and TRBJ2-6; TRBD1 might be the D (6 bases). This CDR3 comprises 16 residues. Between the trimmed V and J ends, which lost 4 bases and 4 bases, there was a span of 15 bases. Germline assignment: CDR1 SGHRS and CDR2 YFSETQ. The variable domain in full, with the rest retrieved from reference TRBV5-1 and TRBJ2-6, is KAGVTQTPRYLIKTRGQQVTLSCSPISGHRSVSWYQQTPGQGLQFLFEYFSETQRNKGNFPGRFSGRQFSNSRSEMNVSTLELGDSALYLCASSLQGDGGANVLTFGAGSRLTVL.

The J gene is TRBJ1-2, the V gene TRBV7-6; a weak D match, TRBD1 (6 bases). Germline-derived CDR1 and CDR2 are SGHVS and FNYEAQ. The CDR3 length is 15 residues. Trimming took off 1 base at V and 0 bases at J, with 9 bases between the two ends. CDR3 coding DNA: TGTGCCAGCAGCTTAGAGCAGGGGCCTAACTATGGCTACACCTTC. It yields the protein CASSLEQGPNYGYTF.

The genes are TRBV28 and TRBJ2-7; D is possibly TRBD1 (5 bases). With 7 bases removed from V and 5 bases from J, the gap between germline ends came to 15 bases. CDR1 and CDR2 from the germline V gene are MDHEN and SYDVKM. This CDR3 has 13 residues. The CDR3 coding sequence is TGTGCCAGCACCCCTTCGGGCAGGGACGAGCAGTACTTC. Translation gives CASTPSGRDEQYF.

V gene TRBV7-8 combines with J gene TRBJ2-7; TRBD1 agrees at 7 bases. CDR3 length: 14 amino acids. The V and J ends lost 3 bases and 3 bases, in that order; junction bases with no gene match: 5. Germline CDR1 and CDR2: SGHVS and FQNEAQ. The CDR3 bases are TGTGCCAGCAGCTTGACAGGGAAAGGCTACGAGCAGTACTTC. Amino acids: CASSLTGKGYEQYF.

This clone was counted a few times. The chain combines TRBV6-5 with TRBJ1-2; D perhaps matches TRBD1 (6 bases). This CDR3 spans 14 amino acids. Per germline, CDR1 MNHEY and CDR2 SVGAGI. V was shortened by 6 bases and J by 6 bases, with 17 bases between the two germline ends. The CDR3 reads CASSPAWGRDGYTF. CDR3 DNA sequence: TGTGCCAGCAGCCCCGCTTGGGGGCGAGATGGCTACACCTTC.

This clone was seen just once. This chain's CDR3 is CASSVVAGDYYEQYF. For the CDR3, the DNA is TGTGCCAGCAGCGTAGTAGCGGGGGACTACTACGAGCAGTACTTC. The J gene is TRBJ2-7, the V gene TRBV9; 9 bases align to TRBD2. CDR1 and CDR2 from the germline V gene are SGDLS and YYNGEE. CDR3 length: 15 residues. Trimming took 0 bases from V and 3 from J; bases not matched to a gene: 4. The full variable domain, with the rest looked up from reference TRBV9 and TRBJ2-7, is DSGVTQTPKHLITATGQRVTLRCSPRSGDLSVYWYQQSLDQGLQFLIQYYNGEERAKGNILERFSAQQFPDLHSELNLSSLELGDSALYFCASSVVAGDYYEQYFGPGTRLTVT.

J is TRBJ2-3 and V is TRBV27; 8 bases are shared with TRBD2. V dropped 6 bases and J dropped 0; count of bases not matched to a gene: 5. Germline V lookup: CDR1 MNHEY, CDR2 SMNVEV (reference sequence). The CDR3 consists of 15 residues. Here the CDR3 reads CASSTGGASTDTQYF. The CDR3 DNA is TGTGCCAGCAGCACGGGGGGGGCTAGCACAGATACGCAGTATTTT.